This TCR beta chain derives from a study of blood T cell repertoires in COVID-19. Study-wide context: Nucleic acid was either cDNA or gDNA, and it came from T cells, B-cell-depleted T cells, or PBMCs.

Trimming removed 5 bases from V and 0 bases from J, with 21 bases in between. CDR1 is LNHDA, CDR2 SQIVND, per germline (reference sequence). The CDR3 is made up of 18 amino acids. Sequenced by immunoSEQ multiplex PCR; TCRdb stores in-frame clones only, minus some. In the table there are 200,000 to 300,000 clones, over 80% of which are singletons. This rearrangement joins TRBV19 to TRBJ2-3; D might be TRBD2 (6 bases). The TCR sequence derives from a woman aged 25 to 45 with acute COVID-19. The sample comprised PBMCs or T cells enriched from blood (not recorded which). CDR3 nucleotides: TGTGCCAGTAGTTCCATCGACCCGCGGGGACCAAGCACAGATACGCAGTATTTT. Protein sequence: CASSSIDPRGPSTDTQYF.